This T cell receptor beta chain was documented in a study of blood T cell repertoires in COVID-19. Profiled with immunoSEQ multiplex PCR; TCRdb holds only in-frame clones, not every one. The data show 450,000 or so clones, with about nine tenths seen just once and 0.6% held by the top ten. V dropped 4 bases and J dropped 4; count of bases not matched to a gene: 9. CDR1 is LGHNT, CDR2 FRNRAP, per germline. The CDR3 sequence is 15 residues long. The sequenced material came from PBMCs or T cells enriched from blood (not recorded which). This receptor was taken from a man aged 18-30 years who had recovered from COVID-19. V and J are TRBV12-5 and TRBJ2-7; 8 nucleotides line up with TRBD2. CDR3 amino acids: CASGSSGPLGYEQYF. CDR3 in DNA: TGTGCTAGTGGTTCTAGCGGGCCCTTGGGGTACGAGCAGTACTTC.